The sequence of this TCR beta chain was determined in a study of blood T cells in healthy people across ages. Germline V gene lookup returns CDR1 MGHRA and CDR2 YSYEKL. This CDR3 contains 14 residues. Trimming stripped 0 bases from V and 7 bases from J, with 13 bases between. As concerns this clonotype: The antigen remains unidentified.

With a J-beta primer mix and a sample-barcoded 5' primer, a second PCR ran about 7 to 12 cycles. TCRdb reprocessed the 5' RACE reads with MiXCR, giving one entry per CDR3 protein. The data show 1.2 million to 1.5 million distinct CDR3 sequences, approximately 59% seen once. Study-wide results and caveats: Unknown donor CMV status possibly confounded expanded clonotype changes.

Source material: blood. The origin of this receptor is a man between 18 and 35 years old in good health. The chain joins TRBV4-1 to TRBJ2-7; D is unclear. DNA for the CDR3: TGCGCCAGCAGCCAAGAACTCATTTACTATGAGCAGTACTTC. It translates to CASSQELIYYEQYF.